These T cell receptor beta chains were read from a single sample in a study of cytomegalovirus exposure and HLA in healthy donors. Profiled with immunoSEQ multiplex PCR; TCRdb holds only in-frame clones, not every one. Of 70,000 to 95,000 clones in the sample, roughly 60% are singletons; the top ten hold about 5%. The sequencing sample was made of PBMCs. The receptor set was obtained from a woman aged 25-40 years in good health and CMV-seropositive. Each CDR3 is given with its conserved first and last residue. A D gene is named only where the DNA matches it firmly. Rows may omit the clone size; those that give it use once, few, many or a size class.

>TRBV30|few|TRBJ1-2|TRBD1
TGTGCCTGGGGTCCCGGGACAGGGGTTGGCTACACCTTC
CAWGPGTGVGYTF
>TRBV6-5|.|TRBJ2-7|.
TGTGCCAGCAGTCGGGGATCCTACTCCTACGAGCAGTACTTC
CASSRGSYSYEQYF
>TRBV6-5|.|TRBJ1-2|.
TGTGCCAGCAGTTACTCAAGTACAGGGTTGGGCTACACCTTC
CASSYSSTGLGYTF
>TRBV27|few|TRBJ2-7|.
TGTGCCAGCAGTTTAACGGGCTACGAGCAGTACTTC
CASSLTGYEQYF
>TRBV5-1|.|TRBJ2-5|TRBD1
TGCGCCAGCAGCTTCGGGACAGGGGGCATGGGTGGCCAAGAGACCCAGTACTTC
CASSFGTGGMGGQETQYF
>TRBV6-5|.|TRBJ1-2|TRBD1
TGTGCCAGCAGACAGGGACAGCTCTATGGCTACACCTTC
CASRQGQLYGYTF
>TRBV28|.|TRBJ1-2|.
TGTGCCAGCAGTTTAGGGACACTTAGTGGGGGCTACACCTTC
CASSLGTLSGGYTF
>TRBV5-4|.|TRBJ2-3|TRBD1
TGTGCCAGCAGCCCGACAGGGAGCACAGATACGCAGTATTTT
CASSPTGSTDTQYF
>TRBV4-2|once|TRBJ1-3|.
TGTGCCAGCAGCCCTCGGACAGAACAATCTGGAAACACCATATATTTT
CASSPRTEQSGNTIYF
>TRBV19|once|TRBJ1-1|.
TGTGCCAGTAGTATAGTGGGCGTCCCGAAAGCTTTCTTT
CASSIVGVPKAFF
>TRBV5-4|few|TRBJ2-5|.
TGTGCCAGCAGCCCCCAGGCGGAGACCCAGTACTTC
CASSPQAETQYF
>TRBV9|once|TRBJ2-7|TRBD1
TGTGCCAGCAGCGATCCCGGTTCGGGACAGGGTTTGGTCTACGAGCAGTACTTC
CASSDPGSGQGLVYEQYF
>TRBV5-6|.|TRBJ1-2|.
TGTGCCAGCAGCTTGGACAGGACTCTACAGGGAGATAACTATGGCTACACCTTC
CASSLDRTLQGDNYGYTF
>TRBV28|.|TRBJ2-7|.
TGTGCCAGCATCCCTATGTTTCGGACCGGGAGCAACGAGCAGTACTTC
CASIPMFRTGSNEQYF
>TRBV5-1|few|TRBJ2-1|.
TGCGCCAGCAGCTTGGCCGTCGGCGGGGGCCTCTCCTACAATGAGCAGTTCTTC
CASSLAVGGGLSYNEQFF
>TRBV2|.|TRBJ2-2|TRBD2
TGTGCCAGCAGGGGACTAGCGGGGAACACCGGGGAGCTGTTTTTT
CASRGLAGNTGELFF
>TRBV19|few|TRBJ2-2|.
TGTGCCAGTAGTATGTTACGGGTGACCGGGGAGCTGTTTTTT
CASSMLRVTGELFF
>TRBV28|.|TRBJ2-2|.
TGTGCCAGCAACGAAGGGGGGGCGGTAAACACCGGGGAGCTGTTTTTT
CASNEGGAVNTGELFF
>TRBV4-3|.|TRBJ2-1|TRBD2
TGCGCCAGCAGCCAAGATTTGGGACTAGCGGGGTACTACAATGAGCAGTTCTTC
CASSQDLGLAGYYNEQFF
>TRBV5-1|few|TRBJ1-2|.
TGCGCCAGCAAACTATCAGAGAGGCAGGGGAAGAACTATGGCTACACCTTC
CASKLSERQGKNYGYTF
>TRBV5-1|few|TRBJ1-1|TRBD1
TGCGCCAGCAGTCTACAGGGGGAAGCTTTCTTT
CASSLQGEAFF
>TRBV6-5|.|TRBJ1-1|.
TGTGCCAGCAGTCCGGCCGGCTTACGTGGTAGCTTCTTT
CASSPAGLRGSFF
>TRBV30|.|TRBJ1-4|.
TGTGCCTGGAGTCAGGGGACGGATGAAAAACTGTTTTTT
CAWSQGTDEKLFF
>TRBV9|.|TRBJ1-1|.
TGTGCCAGCAGCGGGGGCTACATGAACACTGAAGCTTTCTTT
CASSGGYMNTEAFF
>TRBV5-5|.|TRBJ1-6|.
TGTGCCAGCAGCTTGTTAGACGGGGGAAACTATAATTCGCCCCTCCACTTT
CASSLLDGGNYNSPLHF
>TRBV5-8|once|TRBJ2-4|TRBD2
TGTGCCAGCAGCCCGCGGGAGTTCGCCAAAAACATTCAGTACTTC
CASSPREFAKNIQYF
>TRBV27|few|TRBJ1-6|.
TGTGCCAGCAGCGCTTTATCGGGATATAATTCACCCCTCCACTTT
CASSALSGYNSPLHF
>TRBV4-2|few|TRBJ2-2|TRBD2
TGTGCCAGCAGCCTGTTCGGGGGGGAAGGCACCGGGGAGCTGTTTTTT
CASSLFGGEGTGELFF
>TRBV27|.|TRBJ2-7|.
TGTGCCAGCAGTTTTTTTGGGTCGAGCGAGCAGTACTTC
CASSFFGSSEQYF
>TRBV27|few|TRBJ2-7|TRBD2
TGTGCCAGCAGTTTGACTAGCGGGGGCTTTAACGAGCAGTACTTC
CASSLTSGGFNEQYF
>TRBV2|.|TRBJ2-7|.
TGTGCCAGCAGTGAAGGGTTAGCGACCTCCTACGAGCAGTACTTC
CASSEGLATSYEQYF
>TRBV5-6|few|TRBJ1-2|.
TGTGCCAGCACCCTTACGAGGGTGGACTATGGCTACACCTTC
CASTLTRVDYGYTF
>TRBV16|.|TRBJ2-3|TRBD2
TGTGCCAGCAGCCAATTGGAGCGGGGAAGCACAGATACGCAGTATTTT
CASSQLERGSTDTQYF
>TRBV6-5|.|TRBJ1-5|.
TGTGCCAGCAGTGATCGGGGTATGAATCAGCCCCAGCATTTT
CASSDRGMNQPQHF
>TRBV5-1|.|TRBJ1-6|.
TGCGCCAGCAGCTTGGAAGGCAGGGGCAATTCACCCCTCCACTTT
CASSLEGRGNSPLHF
>TRBV19|.|TRBJ1-2|.
TGTGCCAGTATCCCTAACCGCGGGGGCGTGGGGGGCTACACCTTC
CASIPNRGGVGGYTF
>TRBV30|once|TRBJ1-6|TRBD1
TGTGCCTGCACAGGGGGGGTCTATAATTCACCCCTCCACTTT
CACTGGVYNSPLHF
>TRBV7-5|.|TRBJ2-4|.
TGTGCCAGAAGCTTAATAAAGGACAGGGGGCGCGGTAATGTCAAAAACATTCAGTACTTC
CARSLIKDRGRGNVKNIQYF
>TRBV25-1|.|TRBJ1-2|TRBD1
TGTGCCAGCAGTGATAGGGGGCTCCCGAGTGGCTACACCTTC
CASSDRGLPSGYTF
>TRBV5-1|.|TRBJ2-7|TRBD1
TGCGCCAGCAGCTTGGGACAGGGGATGGGGGAGCAGTACTTC
CASSLGQGMGEQYF
>TRBV9|.|TRBJ1-3|.
TGTGCCAGCAGCTCCCAGATCTCTGGAAACACCATATATTTT
CASSSQISGNTIYF
>TRBV5-1|few|TRBJ2-7|.
TGCGCCAGCAGCTTTGGGGGGGGGCCAAACTACGAGCAGTACTTC
CASSFGGGPNYEQYF
>TRBV18|.|TRBJ1-2|.
TGTGCCAGCTCTCAAGTCGGGGATGGCTACACCTTC
CASSQVGDGYTF
>TRBV7-2|.|TRBJ1-2|.
TGTGCCAGCAGCTTATTAGCTAACTATGGCTACACCTTC
CASSLLANYGYTF
>TRBV12-5|.|TRBJ2-4|.
TGTGCTAGTGGTGTGGGACTAGCCAAAAACATTCAGTACTTC
CASGVGLAKNIQYF
>TRBV15|.|TRBJ1-5|TRBD1
TGTGCCACCAGCAGAAGACAGGGGCTCCCCTTAAATCAGCCCCAGCATTTT
CATSRRQGLPLNQPQHF
>TRBV7-9|.|TRBJ2-1|TRBD1
TGTGCCAGCAGCTTAGGCGGACAGGTTAGTGAGCAGTTCTTC
CASSLGGQVSEQFF
>TRBV5-1|.|TRBJ1-1|.
TGCGCCAGCAGCTTGGATGGGAGTGGCACTGAAGCTTTCTTT
CASSLDGSGTEAFF
>TRBV1|.|TRBJ1-1|.
TGCACCAGCACCCCGAGGAACACTGAAGCTTTCTTT
CTSTPRNTEAFF
>TRBV5-4|.|TRBJ1-2|TRBD1
TGTGCCAGCAGCGGAAGACAGGGCCGGGATGGCTACACCTTC
CASSGRQGRDGYTF
>TRBV6-1|.|TRBJ1-5|.
TGTGCCAGCAGCCCGGACAGTAATCAGCCCCAGCATTTT
CASSPDSNQPQHF
>TRBV18|.|TRBJ1-1|TRBD1
TGTGCCAGCTCACCCTGGACAGGGGGCAGTAGCACTGAAGCTTTCTTT
CASSPWTGGSSTEAFF
>TRBV29-1|.|TRBJ1-5|.
TGCAGCGTTGGACAGTTTAATCAGCCCCAGCATTTT
CSVGQFNQPQHF